The entry below gives a single T cell receptor (beta chain) sequence along with its context. What it binds is not known. Unique molecular identifiers tagged the TCRbeta library. TCRdb processed the PCR reads anew with MiXCR; each CDR3 protein has one entry. The repertoire holds about 170,000 distinct CDR3 sequences, around 10% seen once, with 13% in the top ten. The sample comes from a study of T-cell reconstitution after alpha-beta-depleted transplantation in children. Germline CDR1 is MNHNY and CDR2 is SVGAGI (reference sequence). The ends were cut back, 3 bases at V and 5 bases at J, with 5 bases in the middle. The CDR3 is 12 residues long. Study conclusions and caveats: From newly produced T cells came most of the T-cell counts and diversity one year after transplant. Recipient T cells and thymic progenitors that survived were the source of the high TCRbeta diversity seen at day 60 in some patients.

This receptor was obtained from a boy aged 2 to 10 with acute myeloid leukemia, due to receive a stem cell transplant. This chain joins TRBV6-6 and TRBJ2-1; D remains ambiguous. Material: PBMCs, obtained before TCRalphabeta/CD19-depleted stem cell transplant. The CDR3 DNA reads TGTGCCAGCAGTTATGTAAACAATGAGCAGTTCTTC. It yields the protein CASSYVNNEQFF.